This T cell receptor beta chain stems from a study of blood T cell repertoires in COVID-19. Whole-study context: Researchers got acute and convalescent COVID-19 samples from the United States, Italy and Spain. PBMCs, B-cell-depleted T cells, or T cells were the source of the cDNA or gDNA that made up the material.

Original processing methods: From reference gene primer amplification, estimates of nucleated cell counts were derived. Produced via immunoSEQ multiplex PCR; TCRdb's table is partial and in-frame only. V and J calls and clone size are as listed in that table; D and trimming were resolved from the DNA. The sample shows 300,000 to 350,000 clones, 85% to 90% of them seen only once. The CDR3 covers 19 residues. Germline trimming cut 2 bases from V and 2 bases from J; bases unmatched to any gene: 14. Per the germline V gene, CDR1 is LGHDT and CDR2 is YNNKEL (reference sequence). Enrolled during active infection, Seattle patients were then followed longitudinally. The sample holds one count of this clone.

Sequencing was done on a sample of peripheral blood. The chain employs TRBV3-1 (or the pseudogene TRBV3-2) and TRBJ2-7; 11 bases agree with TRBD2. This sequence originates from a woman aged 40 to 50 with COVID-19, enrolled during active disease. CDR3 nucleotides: TGTGCCAGCAGCCAATGGGATAGCGGGAGGGCCTTCTGGACCTACGAGCAGTACTTC. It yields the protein CASSQWDSGRAFWTYEQYF.